This is a list of T cell receptor beta chains from one sample in a study of shared clonotypes between healthy human individuals. Using immunoSEQ multiplex PCR, the repertoire was profiled, and TCRdb retains in-frame clones only, with some absent. The data show millions of clones, just over 90% seen once. Sequenced sample: naive CD4+ T cells from PBMCs. These receptors all come from a man aged 18 to 30 in good health. Some clones in this sample may be carry-over from other donors' samples. Each CDR3 is given with its conserved first and last residue. The order of the fields is clone size, D gene, J gene, V gene, CDR3 protein, CDR3 DNA. D genes are given only for firm matches. The size entry is marked missing in some rows and otherwise reads once, few, many or a size class.

clone_size: .
d_call: .
j_call: TRBJ1-1
v_call: TRBV6-1
cdr3_aa: CASSEALIPGTEAFF
cdr3_nt: TGTGCCAGCAGTGAAGCGCTGATACCCGGCACTGAAGCTTTCTTT

clone_size: .
d_call: .
j_call: TRBJ1-1
v_call: TRBV27
cdr3_aa: CASSFAGMGEAFF
cdr3_nt: TGTGCCAGCAGTTTCGCAGGGATGGGTGAAGCTTTCTTT

clone_size: .
d_call: TRBD1
j_call: TRBJ2-5
v_call: TRBV27
cdr3_aa: CASSPLGQGQETQYF
cdr3_nt: TGTGCCAGCAGTCCCCTGGGACAGGGCCAAGAGACCCAGTACTTC

clone_size: .
d_call: TRBD1
j_call: TRBJ1-4
v_call: TRBV4-1
cdr3_aa: CASSQADRANEKLFF
cdr3_nt: TGCGCCAGCAGCCAAGCGGACAGGGCAAATGAAAAACTGTTTTTT

clone_size: .
d_call: .
j_call: TRBJ2-2
v_call: TRBV6-5
cdr3_aa: CASSPGHLNTGELFF
cdr3_nt: TGTGCCAGCAGCCCGGGACATCTGAACACCGGGGAGCTGTTTTTT

clone_size: .
d_call: TRBD2
j_call: TRBJ2-3
v_call: TRBV4-2
cdr3_aa: CASSQAVLATSGNTQYF
cdr3_nt: TGTGCCAGCAGCCAGGCGGTACTAGCGACGTCAGGGAATACGCAGTATTTT

clone_size: once
d_call: .
j_call: TRBJ1-3
v_call: TRBV30
cdr3_aa: CAWSRSGNTIYF
cdr3_nt: TGTGCCTGGAGTCGCTCTGGAAACACCATATATTTT

clone_size: .
d_call: .
j_call: TRBJ1-1
v_call: TRBV27
cdr3_aa: CASSRTVVNTEAFF
cdr3_nt: TGTGCCAGCAGTCGGACAGTCGTGAACACTGAAGCTTTCTTT

clone_size: .
d_call: TRBD2
j_call: TRBJ2-7
v_call: TRBV27
cdr3_aa: CASSTLAGPYEQYF
cdr3_nt: TGTGCCAGCAGCACCCTAGCGGGTCCCTACGAGCAGTACTTC

clone_size: .
d_call: .
j_call: TRBJ2-1
v_call: TRBV2
cdr3_aa: CASRGGSPPSEQFF
cdr3_nt: TGTGCCAGCAGGGGGGGCAGTCCGCCAAGCGAGCAGTTCTTC

clone_size: .
d_call: .
j_call: TRBJ2-1
v_call: TRBV5-1
cdr3_aa: CASSYTPGLEQFF
cdr3_nt: TGCGCCAGCAGCTACACCCCAGGGTTAGAGCAGTTCTTC

clone_size: .
d_call: .
j_call: TRBJ1-1
v_call: TRBV23-1
cdr3_aa: CASSQSRGDTEAFF
cdr3_nt: TGCGCCAGCAGTCAATCGCGGGGCGACACTGAAGCTTTCTTT

clone_size: .
d_call: TRBD2
j_call: TRBJ2-2
v_call: TRBV11-2
cdr3_aa: CASNQEGLALTGELFF
cdr3_nt: TGTGCCAGCAACCAAGAGGGACTAGCCCTCACCGGGGAGCTGTTTTTT

clone_size: .
d_call: .
j_call: TRBJ1-3
v_call: TRBV30
cdr3_aa: CAWSVQGSSGNTIYF
cdr3_nt: TGTGCCTGGAGTGTACAGGGTAGCTCTGGAAACACCATATATTTT

clone_size: .
d_call: .
j_call: TRBJ2-2
v_call: TRBV28
cdr3_aa: CASRETGSAGELFF
cdr3_nt: TGTGCCAGCAGAGAGACTGGTTCCGCCGGGGAGCTGTTTTTT

clone_size: .
d_call: TRBD2
j_call: TRBJ2-5
v_call: TRBV7-9
cdr3_aa: CASSLRPGGLETQYF
cdr3_nt: TGTGCCAGCAGCTTAAGACCGGGAGGGCTAGAGACCCAGTACTTC

clone_size: once
d_call: TRBD1
j_call: TRBJ2-1
v_call: TRBV5-1
cdr3_aa: CASSLEGDSYNEQFF
cdr3_nt: TGCGCCAGCAGCTTGGAGGGGGACAGTTACAATGAGCAGTTCTTC

clone_size: .
d_call: TRBD1
j_call: TRBJ1-1
v_call: TRBV27
cdr3_aa: CASRILGTGGKAFF
cdr3_nt: TGTGCCAGCAGGATACTAGGGACAGGAGGGAAAGCTTTCTTT

clone_size: .
d_call: .
j_call: TRBJ1-5
v_call: TRBV5-1
cdr3_aa: CASSRAGDQPQHF
cdr3_nt: TGCGCCAGCAGCCGCGCAGGGGATCAGCCCCAGCATTTT

clone_size: .
d_call: .
j_call: TRBJ2-1
v_call: TRBV7-2
cdr3_aa: CASSFWGNEQFF
cdr3_nt: TGTGCCAGCAGCTTTTGGGGTAATGAGCAGTTCTTC